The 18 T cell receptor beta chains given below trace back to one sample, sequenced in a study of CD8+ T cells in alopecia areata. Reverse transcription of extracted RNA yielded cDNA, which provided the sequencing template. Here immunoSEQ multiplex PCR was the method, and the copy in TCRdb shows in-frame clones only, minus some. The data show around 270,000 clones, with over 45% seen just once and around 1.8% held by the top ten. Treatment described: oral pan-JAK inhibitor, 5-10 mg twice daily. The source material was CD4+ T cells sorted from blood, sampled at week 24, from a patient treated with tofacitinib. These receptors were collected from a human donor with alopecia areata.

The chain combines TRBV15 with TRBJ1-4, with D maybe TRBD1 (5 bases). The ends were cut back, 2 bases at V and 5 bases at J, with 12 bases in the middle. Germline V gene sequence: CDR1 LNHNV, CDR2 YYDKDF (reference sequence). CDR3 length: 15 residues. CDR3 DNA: TGTGCCACCAGCAGAAGGGGCAGCCCGAATGAAAAACTGTTTTTT. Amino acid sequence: CATSRRGSPNEKLFF.

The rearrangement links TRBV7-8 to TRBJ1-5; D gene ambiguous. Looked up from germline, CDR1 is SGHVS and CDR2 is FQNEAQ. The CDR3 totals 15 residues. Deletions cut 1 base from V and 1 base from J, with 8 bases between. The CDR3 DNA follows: TGTGCCAGCAGCTTAGACGGCGCCAGCAATCAGCCCCAGCATTTT. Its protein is CASSLDGASNQPQHF.

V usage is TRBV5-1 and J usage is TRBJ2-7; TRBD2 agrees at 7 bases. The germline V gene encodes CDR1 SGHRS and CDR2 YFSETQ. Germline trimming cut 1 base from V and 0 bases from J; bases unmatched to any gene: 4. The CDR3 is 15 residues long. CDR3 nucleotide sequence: TGCGCCAGCAGCTTGAAGCGGGACGCCTCCTACGAGCAGTACTTC. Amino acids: CASSLKRDASYEQYF. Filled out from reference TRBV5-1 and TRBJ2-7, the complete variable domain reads KAGVTQTPRYLIKTRGQQVTLSCSPISGHRSVSWYQQTPGQGLQFLFEYFSETQRNKGNFPGRFSGRQFSNSRSEMNVSTLELGDSALYLCASSLKRDASYEQYFGPGTRLTVT.

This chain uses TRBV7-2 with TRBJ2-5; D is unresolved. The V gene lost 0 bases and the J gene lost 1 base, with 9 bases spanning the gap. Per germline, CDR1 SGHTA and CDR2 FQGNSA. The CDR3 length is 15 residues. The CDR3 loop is CASSLAGRRQETQYF. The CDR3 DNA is TGTGCCAGCAGCTTAGCCGGGCGGCGCCAAGAGACCCAGTACTTC. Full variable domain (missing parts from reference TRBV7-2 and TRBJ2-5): GAGVSQSPSNKVTEKGKDVELRCDPISGHTALYWYRQSLGQGLEFLIYFQGNSAPDKSGLPSDRFSAERTGGSVSTLTIQRTQQEDSAVYLCASSLAGRRQETQYFGPGTRLLVL.

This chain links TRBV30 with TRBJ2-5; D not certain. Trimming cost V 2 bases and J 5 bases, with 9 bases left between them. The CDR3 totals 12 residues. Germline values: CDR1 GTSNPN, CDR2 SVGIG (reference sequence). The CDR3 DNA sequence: TGTGCCTGGAGTTCCACCGGGGAGACCCAGTACTTC. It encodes CAWSSTGETQYF.

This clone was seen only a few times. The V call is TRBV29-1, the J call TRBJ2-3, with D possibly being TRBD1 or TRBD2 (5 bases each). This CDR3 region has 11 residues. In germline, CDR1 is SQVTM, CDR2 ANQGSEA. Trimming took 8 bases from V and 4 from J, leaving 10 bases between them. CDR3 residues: CSSRDPDTQYF. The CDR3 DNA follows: TGCAGCAGCCGGGACCCAGATACGCAGTATTTT.

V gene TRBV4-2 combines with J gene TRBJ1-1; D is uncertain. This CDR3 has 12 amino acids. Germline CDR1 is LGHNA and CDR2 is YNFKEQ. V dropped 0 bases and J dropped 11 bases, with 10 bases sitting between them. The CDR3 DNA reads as TGTGCCAGCAGCCAAGAGAGACGGGCCGCTTTCTTT. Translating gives CASSQERRAAFF.

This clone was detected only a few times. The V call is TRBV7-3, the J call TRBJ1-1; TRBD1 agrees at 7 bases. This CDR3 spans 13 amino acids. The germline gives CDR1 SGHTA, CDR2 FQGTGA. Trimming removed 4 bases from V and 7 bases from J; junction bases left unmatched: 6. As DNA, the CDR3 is TGTGCCAGCAGCTCACTCCGGGACAGTGAAGCTTTCTTT. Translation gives CASSSLRDSEAFF.

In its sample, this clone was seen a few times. CDR3 bases: TGCGCCAGCAGCCAAGATCGGCAAGGGACGGGGGGTAAAATGAACACTGAAGCTTTCTTT. Protein sequence: CASSQDRQGTGGKMNTEAFF. The V gene is TRBV4-1, the J gene TRBJ1-1; D possibly corresponds to TRBD1 (5 bases). The V end was cut by 0 bases, the J end by 0 bases, with 23 bases between. In germline, CDR1 is MGHRA, CDR2 YSYEKL. The CDR3 runs 20 residues.

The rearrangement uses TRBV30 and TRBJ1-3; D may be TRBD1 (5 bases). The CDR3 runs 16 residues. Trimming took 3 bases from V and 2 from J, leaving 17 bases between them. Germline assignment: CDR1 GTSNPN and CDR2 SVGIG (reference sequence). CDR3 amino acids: CAWSLYLREPGNTIYF. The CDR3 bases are TGTGCCTGGAGCCTCTACCTCAGGGAACCTGGAAACACCATATATTTT.

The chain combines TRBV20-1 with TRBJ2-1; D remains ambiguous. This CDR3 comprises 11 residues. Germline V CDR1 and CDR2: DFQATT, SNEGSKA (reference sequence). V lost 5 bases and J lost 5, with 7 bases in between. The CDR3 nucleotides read TGCAGTGCTCCACCCCACAATGAGCAGTTCTTC. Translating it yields CSAPPHNEQFF.

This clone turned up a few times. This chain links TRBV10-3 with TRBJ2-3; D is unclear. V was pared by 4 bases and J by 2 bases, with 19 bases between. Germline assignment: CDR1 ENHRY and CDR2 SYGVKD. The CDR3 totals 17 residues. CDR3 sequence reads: CAISASRFPLPTDTQYF. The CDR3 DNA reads TGTGCCATCAGTGCGAGCCGCTTCCCGCTACCCACAGATACGCAGTATTTT.

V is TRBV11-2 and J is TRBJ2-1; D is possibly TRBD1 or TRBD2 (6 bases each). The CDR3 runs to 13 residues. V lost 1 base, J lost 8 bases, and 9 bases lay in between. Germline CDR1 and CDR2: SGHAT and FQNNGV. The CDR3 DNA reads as TGTGCCAGCAGCTTAGGGGGGGCCCATGAGCAGTTCTTC. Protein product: CASSLGGAHEQFF.

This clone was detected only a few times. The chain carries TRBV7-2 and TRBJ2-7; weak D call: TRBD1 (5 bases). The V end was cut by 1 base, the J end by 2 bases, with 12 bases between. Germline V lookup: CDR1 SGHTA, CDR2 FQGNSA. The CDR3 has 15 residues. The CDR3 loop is CASSLEGALTYEQYF. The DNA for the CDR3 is TGTGCCAGCAGCTTAGAAGGGGCCCTTACCTACGAGCAGTACTTC.

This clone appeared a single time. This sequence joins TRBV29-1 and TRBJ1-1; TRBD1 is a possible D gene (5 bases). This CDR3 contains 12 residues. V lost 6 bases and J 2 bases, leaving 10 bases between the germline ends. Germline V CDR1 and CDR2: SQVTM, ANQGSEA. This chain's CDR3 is CSVRQPNTEAFF. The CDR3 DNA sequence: TGCAGCGTGCGACAGCCAAACACTGAAGCTTTCTTT.

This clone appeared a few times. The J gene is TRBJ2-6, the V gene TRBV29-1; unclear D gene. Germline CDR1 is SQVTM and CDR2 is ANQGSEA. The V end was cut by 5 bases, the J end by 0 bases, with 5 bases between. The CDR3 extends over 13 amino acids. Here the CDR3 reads CSVTISGANVLTF. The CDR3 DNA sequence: TGCAGCGTTACCATCTCTGGGGCCAACGTCCTGACTTTC.

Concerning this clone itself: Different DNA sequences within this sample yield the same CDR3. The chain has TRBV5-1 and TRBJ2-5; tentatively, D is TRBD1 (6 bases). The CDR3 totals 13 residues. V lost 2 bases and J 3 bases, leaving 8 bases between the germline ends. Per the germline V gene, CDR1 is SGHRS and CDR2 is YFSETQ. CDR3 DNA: TGCGCCAGCAGCTTACCAGGGGAAGAGACCCAGTACTTC. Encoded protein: CASSLPGEETQYF.

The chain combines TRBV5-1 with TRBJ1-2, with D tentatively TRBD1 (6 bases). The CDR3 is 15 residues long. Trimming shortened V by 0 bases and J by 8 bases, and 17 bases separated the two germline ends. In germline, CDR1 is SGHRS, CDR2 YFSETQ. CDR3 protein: CASSLAIGGARGYTF. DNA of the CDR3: TGCGCCAGCAGCTTGGCCATCGGGGGCGCAAGGGGCTACACCTTC.